Reported below is one T cell receptor beta chain. Its antigen remains unknown. Trimming removed 4 bases from V and 2 bases from J; junction bases left unmatched: 6. The germline V gene has CDR1 KGHDR and CDR2 SFDVKD. The CDR3 is 17 residues long. Libraries of TCR beta came from iRepertoire HTBI primers plus Arm-PCR of CDR3 regions. Each CDR3 protein gets one entry after TCRdb re-called the multiplex PCR reads with MiXCR. The sample shows roughly 700,000 distinct CDR3 sequences, 25% to 35% of them seen only once. The time point is: persistent/refractory GD, antithyroid drugs over 5 years with positive TRAb. Extracted PBMC RNA gave rise to the TCR library. An endocrinology department in Xi'an, China, recruited the patients. The data originate from a study of regulatory T cells in long-lasting Graves disease. As for the study in general: More than 5 years of antithyroid drugs with positive TSH receptor antibodies defined persistent Graves' disease. Findings and caveats of the study: There were preferences for TRBV28, TRBJ1-2 and TRBJ2-5 in persistent disease.

This specimen was peripheral blood mononuclear cells (PBMCs), taken when the disease was refractory, from a patient treated with antithyroid drugs. V is TRBV24-1 and J is TRBJ2-5, with 13 nucleotides matching TRBD2. The sequence was collected from a female donor with Graves disease. The CDR3 here is CATSDGTSGKPQETQYF. In nucleotides, the CDR3 is TGTGCCACCAGTGACGGGACTAGCGGGAAGCCTCAAGAGACCCAGTACTTC.